The 12 T cell receptor beta chains listed next were all sequenced from one sample in a study of identical twins. TCRdb reprocessed the 5' RACE reads via MiXCR and lists one record per CDR3 protein. The repertoire holds about 570,000 distinct CDR3 sequences, more than 9% seen once, with roughly 3% in the top ten. The sample was also reused in another study, on yellow fever vaccine responses in identical twins.

Specimen: PBMCs. These TCRs come from a woman between 18 and 29 years old in good health.

This clonotype showed up many times. This chain's CDR3 is CASSFASGSRDNEQFF. The DNA of the CDR3 is TGTGCCAGCAGTTTTGCTAGCGGGAGTCGTGACAATGAGCAGTTCTTC. This chain joins TRBV7-9 and TRBJ2-1; 10 bases are shared with TRBD2. Trimming cost V 6 bases and J 5 bases; bases outside gene matches: 10. CDR3 length: 16 amino acids. The germline V gene has CDR1 SEHNR and CDR2 FQNEAQ (reference sequence).

This clonotype was counted between two and nine times. The chain joins TRBV18 to TRBJ1-1; D remains ambiguous. The CDR3 totals 13 residues. The V end lost 3 bases, the J end lost 0 bases, and 5 bases lay between the germline ends. CDR1 is KGHSH and CDR2 is LQKENI in the germline V gene. The CDR3 sequence is CASSPALNTEAFF. As DNA, the CDR3 is TGTGCCAGCTCACCTGCCTTGAACACTGAAGCTTTCTTT.

This clonotype was observed a handful of times. The chain uses TRBV20-1 and TRBJ2-3, with a possible D match to TRBD2 (5 bases). The CDR3 spans 13 residues. Germline V gene lookup returns CDR1 DFQATT and CDR2 SNEGSKA (reference sequence). Trimming took off 1 base at V and 4 bases at J, with 9 bases between the two ends. In DNA, the CDR3 is TGCAGTGCTAGAGTAGAGGGAGCAGATACGCAGTATTTT. This encodes CSARVEGADTQYF.

This clonotype occurred a few times. The V and J genes are TRBV30 and TRBJ2-2; D is possibly TRBD2 (6 bases). V was shortened by 4 bases and J by 5 bases, with 14 bases between the two germline ends. Germline CDR1 reads GTSNPN; CDR2 reads SVGIG (reference sequence). The CDR3 spans 14 residues. The CDR3 loop is CAWNRGTRTGELFF. Here the CDR3 DNA reads TGTGCCTGGAACCGTGGGACTCGGACCGGGGAGCTGTTTTTT.

The chain links TRBV2 to TRBJ1-1, with a weak D call TRBD1 (5 bases). Trimming shortened V by 4 bases and J by 1 base, and 10 bases separated the two germline ends. The germline gives CDR1 SNHLY, CDR2 FYNNEI. The CDR3 runs to 14 residues. The CDR3 reads CASSGGRGNTEAFF. The CDR3 region has the DNA TGTGCCAGCAGTGGGGGACGGGGGAACACTGAAGCTTTCTTT.

Ten or more counts support this clonotype. The V and J genes are TRBV12-3 or TRBV12-4 and TRBJ2-7; the match to TRBD1 covers 7 bases. V lost 5 bases and J lost 0; bases outside the gene matches: 10. The length of the CDR3 is 16 residues. The CDR3 region has the DNA TGTGCCAGCAGTATCAGCCCCGGGACAGCCTCCTACGAGCAGTACTTC. Translated: CASSISPGTASYEQYF.

This clonotype was seen more than once but under ten times. The rearrangement uses TRBV7-3 and TRBJ2-3, with D perhaps TRBD2 (6 bases). CDR3 size: 15 residues. The germline V gene has CDR1 SGHTA and CDR2 FQGTGA. V was pared by 4 bases and J by 0 bases, with 11 bases between. In nucleotides, the CDR3 is TGTGCCAGCAGCTCGACTAGTTCTAGCACAGATACGCAGTATTTT. Translated, it gives CASSSTSSSTDTQYF.

This chain connects TRBV28 to TRBJ2-1; D is unresolved. The germline gives CDR1 MDHEN, CDR2 SYDVKM. V lost 5 bases and J 0 bases, leaving 11 bases between the germline ends. The CDR3 has 15 amino acids. CDR3 nucleotide sequence: TGTGCCAGCAGTCCCACAGATAGCTCCTACAATGAGCAGTTCTTC. Translation gives CASSPTDSSYNEQFF.

CDR3 bases: TGTGCCAGCAGTGAATCCTTCGGGAGGCTCGAGCAGTACTTC. Its protein product is CASSESFGRLEQYF. The chain carries TRBV25-1 and TRBJ2-7; 7 bases fit TRBD2. Germline assignment: CDR1 MGHDK and CDR2 SYGVNS. After removal of 1 base from V and 6 bases from J, the junction contained 6 bases not matched to a gene. The CDR3 has 14 residues.

The gene calls are TRBV7-9 and TRBJ2-7; 9 bases map to TRBD2. In germline, CDR1 is SEHNR, CDR2 FQNEAQ (reference sequence). The CDR3 has 15 amino acids. V was clipped by 4 bases and J by 5 bases; unmatched bases: 9. CDR3 coding DNA: TGTGCCAGCAGCTCTATAGCGGGGGAGCGCGACGAGCAGTACTTC. This translates into CASSSIAGERDEQYF.

This clonotype was found a few times. This chain links TRBV6-5 with TRBJ2-1, with D possibly matching TRBD1 (5 bases). The germline CDR1 and CDR2 sequences are MNHEY and SVGAGI. V was clipped by 1 base and J by 6 bases, with 7 bases between them. The CDR3 consists of 13 residues. Here the CDR3 reads CASSYWGGNEQFF. The CDR3 nucleotides are TGTGCCAGCAGTTACTGGGGCGGCAATGAGCAGTTCTTC.

V and J are TRBV7-8 and TRBJ2-5; no clear D. The ends were cut back, 5 bases at V and 6 bases at J, with 19 bases in the middle. CDR3 length: 15 residues. CDR1 and CDR2 (germline): SGHVS, FQNEAQ. CDR3 coding DNA: TGTGCCAGCAGCCACCCAGACAAGACAATGAAGACCCAGTACTTC. It translates to CASSHPDKTMKTQYF. Variable domain in full (rest from reference TRBV7-8 and TRBJ2-5): GAGVSQSPRYKVAKRGQDVALRCDPISGHVSLFWYQQALGQGPEFLTYFQNEAQLDKSGLPSDRFFAERPEGSVSTLKIQRTQQEDSAVYLCASSHPDKTMKTQYFGPGTRLLVL.